The 2 T cell receptor beta chains in this list originate from one sample, sequenced in a study of regulatory T cells in long-lasting Graves disease. Noted time point: persistent/refractory GD, antithyroid drugs over 5 years with positive TRAb. Preparation of the TCR library used RNA extracted from PBMCs. Libraries of TCR beta came from iRepertoire HTBI primers plus Arm-PCR of CDR3 regions. Each CDR3 protein gets one entry after TCRdb re-called the multiplex PCR reads with MiXCR. The sample has about 460,000 distinct CDR3 sequences, under 25% seen once. Sample: peripheral blood mononuclear cells (PBMCs), taken when the disease was refractory, from a patient treated with antithyroid drugs. These receptors were taken from a female donor with Graves disease.

Note on this clonotype: A much bigger clone sits one base away, suggesting this may be a read error. The chain links TRBV7-2 to TRBJ2-5; 9 bases match TRBD2. The CDR3 contains 16 residues. Germline assignment: CDR1 SGHTA and CDR2 FQGNSA. V gave up 1 base and J gave up 1 base; unmatched junction bases: 4. The CDR3, as DNA: TGTGCCAGCAGCTTAGGGCTAGCGGGGACCCAAGAGACCCAGTACTTC. Translating it yields CASSLGLAGTQETQYF.

This clonotype was seen a few times. CDR3 DNA sequence: TGTGCCAGCAGCGTAGCTGGGGGGATTCAGCCCCAGCATTTT. Protein: CASSVAGGIQPQHF. The chain links TRBV9 to TRBJ1-5; tentatively, D is TRBD1 (5 bases). V was pared by 0 bases and J by 6 bases, with 10 bases between. The CDR3 length is 14 residues. From germline, CDR1 is SGDLS and CDR2 YYNGEE.